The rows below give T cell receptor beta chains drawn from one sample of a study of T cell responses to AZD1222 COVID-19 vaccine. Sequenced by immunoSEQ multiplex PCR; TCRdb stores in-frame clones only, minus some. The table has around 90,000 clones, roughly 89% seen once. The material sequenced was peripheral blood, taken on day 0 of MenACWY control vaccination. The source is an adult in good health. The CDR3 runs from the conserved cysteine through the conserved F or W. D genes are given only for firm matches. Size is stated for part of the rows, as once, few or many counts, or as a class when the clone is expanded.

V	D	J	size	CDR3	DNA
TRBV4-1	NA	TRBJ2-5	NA	CASSQDQGSYETQYF	TGCGCCAGCAGCCAAGACCAGGGGTCATATGAGACCCAGTACTTC
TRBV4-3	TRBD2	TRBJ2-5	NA	CASSQVAGGYGTQYF	TGCGCCAGCAGCCAAGTAGCGGGGGGGTACGGGACCCAGTACTTC
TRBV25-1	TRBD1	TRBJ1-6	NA	CASSDEQGAGNSPLHF	TGTGCCAGCAGTGATGAACAGGGGGCCGGCAATTCACCCCTCCACTTT
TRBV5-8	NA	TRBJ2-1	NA	CASTALGFVGRGSEQFF	TGTGCCAGCACCGCCCTCGGGTTCGTGGGCAGGGGAAGTGAGCAGTTCTTC
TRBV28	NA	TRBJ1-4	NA	CASSAALGAEKLFF	TGTGCCAGCAGCGCTGCTTTGGGGGCTGAAAAACTGTTTTTT
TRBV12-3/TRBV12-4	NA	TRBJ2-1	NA	CASSFPEWNEQFF	TGTGCCAGCAGTTTCCCGGAGTGGAATGAGCAGTTCTTC
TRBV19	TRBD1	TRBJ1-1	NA	CASSPAGTGLGITEAFF	TGTGCCAGTAGTCCTGCCGGGACAGGGCTCGGAATCACTGAAGCTTTCTTT
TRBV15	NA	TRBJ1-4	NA	CATSRAPGVDEKLFF	TGTGCCACCAGCAGAGCACCAGGGGTAGATGAAAAACTGTTTTTT
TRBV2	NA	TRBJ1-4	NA	CASSDGYNEKLFF	TGTGCCAGCAGTGACGGGTACAATGAAAAACTGTTTTTT
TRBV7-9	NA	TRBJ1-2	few	CASSSSRQGDGYTF	TGTGCCAGCAGCTCCAGCCGGCAGGGTGATGGCTACACCTTC
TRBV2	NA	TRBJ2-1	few	CASSELGGVDEQFF	TGTGCCAGCAGTGAGTTGGGGGGTGTGGATGAGCAGTTCTTC
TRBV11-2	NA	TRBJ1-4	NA	CASSITGRTNEKLFF	TGTGCCAGCAGCATAACAGGGCGCACTAATGAAAAACTGTTTTTT
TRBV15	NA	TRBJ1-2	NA	CATSNRDTNYGYTF	TGTGCCACCAGCAACCGGGACACGAACTATGGCTACACCTTC
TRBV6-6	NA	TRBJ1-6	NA	CASSPQNSPLHF	TGTGCCAGCAGTCCACAGAATTCACCCCTCCACTTT
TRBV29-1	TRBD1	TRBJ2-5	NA	CSVVQGAGETQYF	TGCAGCGTTGTACAGGGGGCGGGCGAGACCCAGTACTTC
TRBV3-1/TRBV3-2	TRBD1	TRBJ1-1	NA	CASSISTGTSEAFF	TGTGCCAGCAGCATATCGACAGGGACCTCAGAAGCTTTCTTT
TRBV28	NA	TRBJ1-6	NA	CASSLRLRVHNSPLHF	TGTGCCAGCAGTCTACGTCTACGGGTTCACAATTCACCCCTCCACTTT
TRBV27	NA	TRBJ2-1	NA	CASSSQGSGSNEQFF	TGTGCCAGCAGTTCCCAAGGGTCCGGGAGCAATGAGCAGTTCTTC
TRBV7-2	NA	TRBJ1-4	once	CASSIRDSEKLFF	TGTGCCAGCAGCATCCGGGACTCTGAAAAACTGTTTTTT
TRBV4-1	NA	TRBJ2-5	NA	CASSQDAEETQYF	TGCGCCAGCAGCCAAGATGCGGAAGAGACCCAGTACTTC
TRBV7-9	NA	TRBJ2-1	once	CASSLAGIWNEQFF	TGTGCCAGCAGCTTAGCAGGGATTTGGAATGAGCAGTTCTTC
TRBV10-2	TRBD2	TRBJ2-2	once	CASSRGSEGTGELFF	TGCGCCAGCAGTCGCGGGAGTGAGGGCACCGGGGAGCTGTTTTTT
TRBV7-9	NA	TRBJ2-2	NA	CASSLEVYRATGELFF	TGTGCCAGCAGCTTAGAAGTGTACAGGGCCACCGGGGAGCTGTTTTTT
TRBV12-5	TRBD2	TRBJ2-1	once	CASALLAGGQNEQFF	TGTGCTAGTGCACTGCTAGCGGGAGGGCAGAATGAGCAGTTCTTC
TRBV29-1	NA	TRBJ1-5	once	CSVRTDSNQPQHF	TGCAGCGTTCGGACAGATAGCAATCAGCCCCAGCATTTT
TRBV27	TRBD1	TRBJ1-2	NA	CASRTGTGRDVLLSENYGYTF	TGTGCCAGCAGAACCGGGACAGGGAGGGATGTTCTCCTCTCGGAAAACTATGGCTACACCTTC
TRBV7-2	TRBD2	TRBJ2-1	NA	CASSFSGSKAEQFF	TGTGCCAGCAGCTTTAGCGGGAGTAAGGCTGAGCAGTTCTTC
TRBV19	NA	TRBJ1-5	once	CASSIDRDNVPYQPQHF	TGTGCCAGTAGTATAGACAGGGACAATGTCCCATATCAGCCCCAGCATTTT
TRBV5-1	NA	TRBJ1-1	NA	CASSLAGANTEAFF	TGCGCCAGCAGCTTGGCTGGGGCGAACACTGAAGCTTTCTTT
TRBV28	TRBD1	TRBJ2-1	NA	CASSRTGSYNEQFF	TGTGCCAGCAGTAGGACAGGGAGCTACAATGAGCAGTTCTTC
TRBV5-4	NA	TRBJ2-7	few	CASSAVWNEQYF	TGTGCCAGCAGCGCGGTCTGGAACGAGCAGTACTTC
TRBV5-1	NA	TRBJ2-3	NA	CASSLGVDSYSTDTQYF	TGCGCCAGCAGCTTGGGAGTGGACAGCTACAGCACAGATACGCAGTATTTT
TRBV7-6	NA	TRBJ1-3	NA	CASSPVRGTGNTIYF	TGTGCCAGCAGCCCAGTACGGGGGACGGGAAACACCATATATTTT
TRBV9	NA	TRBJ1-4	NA	CASSVGIGGSEKLFF	TGTGCCAGCAGCGTAGGTATAGGGGGAAGTGAAAAACTGTTTTTT
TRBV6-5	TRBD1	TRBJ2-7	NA	CASNKVTGGEQYF	TGTGCCAGCAACAAGGTGACAGGGGGAGAGCAGTACTTC
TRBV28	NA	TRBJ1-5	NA	CASSLGGALSNQPQHF	TGTGCCAGCAGTTTAGGAGGGGCATTAAGCAATCAGCCCCAGCATTTT
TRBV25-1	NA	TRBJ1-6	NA	CASSEQGYSPLHF	TGTGCCAGCAGTGAACAGGGTTATTCACCCCTCCACTTT
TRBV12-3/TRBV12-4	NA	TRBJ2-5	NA	CASSLDSRETQYF	TGTGCCAGCAGTTTGGACAGCCGAGAGACCCAGTACTTC
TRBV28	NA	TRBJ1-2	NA	CASSFVIGNYGYTF	TGTGCCAGCAGTTTCGTGATAGGGAACTATGGCTACACCTTC
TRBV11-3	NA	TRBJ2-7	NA	CASSLIGTLASYEQYF	TGTGCCAGCAGCCTCATCGGGACTCTCGCATCCTACGAGCAGTACTTC
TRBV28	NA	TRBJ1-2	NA	CASSSIRTGWGYTF	TGTGCCAGCAGTTCCATTAGGACGGGCTGGGGCTACACCTTC
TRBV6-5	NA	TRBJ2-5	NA	CASSPGGRQETQYF	TGTGCCAGCAGTCCGGGGGGCCGCCAAGAGACCCAGTACTTC
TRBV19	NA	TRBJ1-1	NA	CASSIRQGDTEAFF	TGTGCCAGTAGTATACGTCAGGGAGACACTGAAGCTTTCTTT
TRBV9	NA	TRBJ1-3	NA	CASSPSGLLPGNTIYF	TGTGCCAGCAGCCCCAGCGGACTACTTCCTGGAAACACCATATATTTT
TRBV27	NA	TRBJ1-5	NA	CASSLSVQGGNQPQHF	TGTGCCAGCAGTTTAAGCGTGCAAGGGGGTAATCAGCCCCAGCATTTT
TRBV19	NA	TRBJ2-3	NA	CASSHEAGGTDTQYF	TGTGCCAGTAGTCACGAGGCAGGCGGCACAGATACGCAGTATTTT